The entry that follows covers one T cell receptor (beta chain) sequence. Its specificity is unknown. Germline V gene lookup returns CDR1 MDHEN and CDR2 SYDVKM. V was trimmed by 3 bases and J by 3 bases, leaving 21 bases between them. The CDR3 is 17 residues long. As it was prepared, the TCRbeta library received unique molecular identifiers. MiXCR was run by TCRdb on the PCR reads, yielding one entry per CDR3 protein. Among 300,000 to 400,000 distinct CDR3 sequences, around 15% were seen once, and the ten largest hold about 41%. The data stem from a study of T-cell reconstitution after alpha-beta-depleted transplantation in children. Study-wide findings and caveats: The origin of alpha-beta T cells about two months after transplant was reportedly several hundred expanded graft clones. For some patients, TCRbeta diversity was high at day 60 because of recipient T cells and thymic progenitors that survived.

The input for sequencing was PBMCs, mostly from graft donor cells, taken 360 days after TCRalphabeta/CD19-depleted stem cell transplant. The receptor was isolated from a male patient aged 2-15 years who had a stem cell transplant for acute lymphoblastic leukemia, so the T cells may come from the graft donor. The chain combines TRBV28 with TRBJ2-7; D call uncertain. CDR3 protein: CASSLGLVGDKNYEQYF. Here the CDR3 DNA reads TGTGCCAGCAGTTTGGGCCTGGTAGGCGACAAAAACTACGAGCAGTACTTC.